This TCR beta chain was retrieved from a study of T cells and copy number aberrations in small-cell lung cancer. Clones were read by immunoSEQ multiplex PCR, and TCRdb kept only the in-frame ones, dropping some. The data hold 9,500 to 10,000 clones, with around 79% observed a single time. This clone appeared a single time. Donors were all either smokers or heavy second-hand smokers. Normal lung samples lay at least 2 cm from the tumor margin. The CDR3 contains 17 residues. The germline gives CDR1 ENHRY, CDR2 SYGVKD. Between the trimmed V and J ends, which lost 0 bases and 0 bases, there was a span of 9 bases.

This receptor was taken from a man in his 60s with small cell lung cancer. Sequenced sample: normal tissue next to the tumor. The chain joins TRBV10-3 to TRBJ2-6; either TRBD1 or TRBD2 may fit D (5 bases each). CDR3 nucleotides: TGTGCCATCAGTGAGTCCGGGACGAGCTCTGGGGCCAACGTCCTGACTTTC. Translating gives CAISESGTSSGANVLTF.